These 13 T cell receptor beta chains were all obtained from the same sample, sequenced in a study of neurological immune-mediated disorders. Via MiXCR, TCRdb re-called the 5' RACE reads, giving one row per CDR3 protein. The table shows roughly 67,000 distinct CDR3 sequences, with about 4% occurring only once. The specimen was PBMCs. The receptors here all came from a man aged 45-65 years with multiple sclerosis.

This clonotype was seen many times. Here the CDR3 reads CSARVLGSSFNPLDTQYF. Written as DNA, the CDR3 is TGCAGTGCTAGAGTACTTGGTTCTAGCTTTAATCCTCTGGATACGCAGTATTTT. The chain employs TRBV20-1 and TRBJ2-3; TRBD2 might be the D (5 bases). There are 18 residues in the CDR3. Trimming took off 1 base at V and 6 bases at J, with 26 bases between the two ends. The germline gives CDR1 DFQATT, CDR2 SNEGSKA (reference sequence).

The table lists this clonotype with many counts. Mismatch with germline at one junction end may stem from a read error. The V gene is TRBV5-1, the J gene TRBJ1-6; the D is unclear. The CDR3 sequence is 17 residues long. Germline CDR1 is SGHRS and CDR2 is YFSETQ. CDR3 amino acids: CASSLESTDHYNSPLNF. CDR3 nucleotides: TGCGCCAGCAGCTTGGAAAGCACGGATCACTACAATTCACCCCTCAACTTT.

There are many counts of this clonotype. The genes are TRBV6-5 and TRBJ2-1; D unclear. Trimming cost V 8 bases and J 0 bases, with 5 bases left between them. Germline CDR1 and CDR2: MNHEY and SVGAGI. This CDR3 comprises 12 residues. CDR3: CASGSSYNEQFF. The CDR3 coding sequence is TGTGCCAGCGGAAGCTCCTACAATGAGCAGTTCTTC.

This clonotype was detected many times. The chain has TRBV20-1 and TRBJ2-3; 7 positions match TRBD2. CDR3 length: 16 residues. The germline V gene encodes CDR1 DFQATT and CDR2 SNEGSKA (reference sequence). Trimming removed 0 bases from V and 6 bases from J; junction bases left unmatched: 12. CDR3 loop: CSARDFERELPDTQYF. In DNA form, the CDR3 reads TGCAGTGCTAGAGATTTTGAGCGGGAATTACCGGATACGCAGTATTTT.

This clonotype came up many times. The chain uses TRBV6-4 and TRBJ2-1, with D possibly matching TRBD1 (5 bases). The CDR3 covers 13 residues. V lost 5 bases and J lost 7, with 12 bases in between. The germline V gene has CDR1 MRHNA and CDR2 SNTAGT. This CDR3 is CASSKTETNEQFF. As DNA, the CDR3 is TGTGCCAGCAGTAAGACAGAGACAAATGAGCAGTTCTTC.

Only a few counts were recorded for this clonotype. This could be a read error, since a much larger clone is one nucleotide away. The chain has TRBV18 and TRBJ2-5; 9 bases map to TRBD1. There are 14 residues in the CDR3. Germline V gives CDR1 KGHSH, CDR2 LQKENI. V trimming: 3 bases; J trimming: 4 bases; junction bases outside the gene matches: 3. The CDR3 region has the DNA TGTGCCAGCTCACCGGTGACAGGGGGAGAGACCCAGTACTTC. Translating gives CASSPVTGGETQYF. The variable domain in full, completed from reference TRBV18 and TRBJ2-5, reads NAGVMQNPRHLVRRRGQEARLRCSPMKGHSHVYWYRQLPEEGLKFMVYLQKENIIDESGMPKERFSAEFPKEGPSILRIQQVVRGDSAAYFCASSPVTGGETQYFGPGTRLLVL.

This clonotype was recorded many times. The chain has TRBV5-1 and TRBJ2-6; D is uncertain. Germline CDR1 is SGHRS and CDR2 is YFSETQ. V shed 4 bases and J shed 1 base, with 12 bases lying between them. The CDR3 is made up of 16 amino acids. The CDR3 loop reads CASSPETESGANVLTF. For the CDR3, the DNA is TGCGCCAGCAGCCCTGAAACAGAATCTGGGGCCAACGTCCTGACTTTC.

Ten or more counts support this clonotype. This chain links TRBV20-1 with TRBJ2-7; D gene unclear. The germline gives CDR1 DFQATT, CDR2 SNEGSKA (reference sequence). The CDR3 covers 12 residues. The V and J ends lost 6 bases and 10 bases respectively, with 19 bases between them. As DNA, the CDR3 is TGCAGTGCGACCGGGTCTCCTACGACCCAGTACGTC. It is translated as CSATGSPTTQYV.

Ten or more counts support this clonotype. The chain couples TRBV4-3 to TRBJ2-5; tentative D call: TRBD2 (5 bases). Trimming removed 1 base from V and 5 bases from J, with 20 bases in between. The CDR3 length is 17 residues. The germline gives CDR1 LGHNA, CDR2 YSLEER. The CDR3 protein is CASSQGETDTGWETQYF. The CDR3 nucleotides read TGCGCCAGCAGCCAAGGGGAGACCGACACGGGGTGGGAGACCCAGTACTTC.

This clonotype was seen many times. This sequence joins TRBV15 and TRBJ2-7; 9 bases fit TRBD1. With V trimmed by 3 bases and J by 1 base, 7 bases remained unmatched. CDR3 length: 16 residues. The germline gives CDR1 LNHNV, CDR2 YYDKDF (reference sequence). The CDR3 nucleotides are TGTGCCACCAGCAGGAGTCCCGGGACAGGGTCCTACGAGCAGTACTTC. Translating gives CATSRSPGTGSYEQYF.

At least ten counts were recorded for this clonotype. V gene TRBV7-9 combines with J gene TRBJ1-1; no reliable D call. Germline-derived CDR1 and CDR2 are SEHNR and FQNEAQ (reference sequence). V lost 5 bases to trimming and J lost 2 bases, with 9 bases between them. The CDR3 is 13 amino acids. For the CDR3, the DNA is TGTGCCAGCAGCACGAGATTAAACACTGAAGCTTTCTTT. Protein product: CASSTRLNTEAFF.

Ten or more counts support this clonotype. The rearrangement uses TRBV20-1 and TRBJ2-7; 10 bases agree with TRBD2. With V trimmed by 0 bases and J by 0 bases, 2 bases remained unmatched. The CDR3 is 15 residues long. Germline V gene sequence: CDR1 DFQATT, CDR2 SNEGSKA (reference sequence). The CDR3 sequence is CSARDVAGGSYEQYF. CDR3 DNA: TGCAGTGCTAGAGATGTAGCGGGGGGCTCCTACGAGCAGTACTTC.

This clonotype has ten or more counts. The chain combines TRBV5-8 with TRBJ2-3; D uncertain. CDR3 length: 16 amino acids. The germline CDR1 and CDR2 sequences are SGHTS and YDEGEE. V was pared by 0 bases and J by 0 bases, with 11 bases between. This chain's CDR3 is CASSLAVVVSTDTQYF. The CDR3 DNA reads as TGTGCCAGCAGCTTGGCCGTTGTTGTAAGCACAGATACGCAGTATTTT.